This T cell receptor beta chain originates from a study of CD8+ T cells in alopecia areata. Sequencing relied on a cDNA template that was reverse transcribed from extracted RNA. Libraries were prepared by immunoSEQ multiplex PCR; TCRdb keeps only in-frame clonotypes and omits some of them. Of roughly 210,000 clones in the sample, around 43% were seen once. The V gene lost 10 bases and the J gene lost 4 bases, with 10 bases spanning the gap. CDR1 is MNHEY and CDR2 is SMNVEV in the germline V gene (reference sequence). The CDR3 is 11 residues long. Regarding treatment: oral pan-JAK inhibitor, 5-10 mg twice daily. Study-wide points: Scalp clonality and expanded CD8+ clones among the top 100 showed significant decreases with tofacitinib.

This clone has ten or more counts. Its antigen is unknown. Sequences were derived from CD4+ T cells sorted from blood, sampled at approximately week 37, from a patient treated with tofacitinib. The chain is built from TRBV27 and TRBJ1-2; D perhaps matches TRBD1 (6 bases). The source is a human donor with alopecia areata. CDR3: CATGGLYGYTF. The CDR3 DNA is TGTGCCACCGGGGGGCTCTATGGCTACACCTTC.